What follows are 7 T cell receptor beta chains derived from one specimen sequenced in a study of blood T cell repertoires in COVID-19. The repertoire was sequenced with immunoSEQ multiplex PCR; TCRdb's copy has only in-frame clones and lacks some. The data show fewer than 250,000 clones, with about 86% seen just once and 8.2% held by the top ten. Sample: peripheral blood. The origin of the receptors is a woman in her 50s with acute or convalescent COVID-19.

The J gene is TRBJ1-3, the V gene TRBV21-1. TRBV21-1 is noted as a pseudogene. The CDR3 consists of 15 residues. The CDR3 DNA follows: TGTGCCAGCAGCATCGAGGGTCGGGCTGGAAACACCATATATTTT. This encodes CASSIEGRAGNTIYF.

The chain carries TRBV10-3 and TRBJ2-7, with TRBD1 matching 8 bases. The J segment lost 2 bases and the V segment lost 5 bases, leaving 14 bases of the junction unmatched. The germline gives CDR1 ENHRY, CDR2 SYGVKD. There are 17 residues in the CDR3. CDR3 sequence reads: CAISSDRDSLTTYEQYF. CDR3 coding DNA: TGTGCCATCAGTTCGGACAGGGACTCCCTAACAACCTACGAGCAGTACTTC.

This chain links TRBV19 with TRBJ2-7; TRBD1 matches 9 bases. Germline trimming cut 7 bases from V and 4 bases from J; bases unmatched to any gene: 14. Looked up from germline, CDR1 is LNHDA and CDR2 is SQIVND (reference sequence). The CDR3 is made up of 16 amino acids. The DNA of the CDR3 is TGTGCCAGTACCAATACACAGGGGGCGATTCCTTACGAGCAGTACTTC. Translated: CASTNTQGAIPYEQYF.

In the case of this clone: The sample carries other DNA sequences with the same CDR3. The rearrangement uses TRBV7-2 and TRBJ2-1, with a possible D match to TRBD1 (5 bases). Germline V CDR1 and CDR2: SGHTA, FQGNSA. This CDR3 spans 15 amino acids. Trimming pared 1 base from V and 0 bases from J, leaving 7 bases between. CDR3 residues: CASSLGQGSYNEQFF. The CDR3 bases are TGTGCCAGCAGCTTAGGGCAGGGCTCCTACAATGAGCAGTTCTTC.

This clone was picked up one time. The CDR3 here is CASSPVPSYNEQFF. The CDR3 coding sequence is TGTGCCAGCAGTCCGGTCCCCTCCTACAATGAGCAGTTCTTC. The chain employs TRBV6-5 and TRBJ2-1, with D hard to call. V lost 5 bases, J lost 0 bases, and 8 bases lay in between. Germline V lookup: CDR1 MNHEY, CDR2 SVGAGI. CDR3 length: 14 residues.

This clone was found a few times. The chain is built from TRBV24-1 and TRBJ2-1, with D perhaps matching TRBD1 (7 bases). This CDR3 has 15 amino acids. CDR1 is KGHDR, CDR2 SFDVKD, per germline. The V end lost 0 bases, the J end lost 10 bases, and 15 bases lay between the germline ends. CDR3 loop: CATSDLHRGTDEQFF. CDR3 bases: TGTGCCACCAGTGATTTGCACCGGGGGACAGACGAGCAGTTCTTC.

Comments on this clone: Within the sample, other DNA sequences also encode this same CDR3. The chain combines TRBV7-2 with TRBJ2-7, with D perhaps matching TRBD1 (6 bases). This CDR3 is 14 amino acids long. CDR1 and CDR2 (germline): SGHTA, FQGNSA. V lost 4 bases, J lost 6 bases, and 16 bases lay in between. In nucleotides, the CDR3 is TGTGCCAGCAGCTCCACGACAGGCCTAGGCGAGCAGTACTTC. Encoded protein: CASSSTTGLGEQYF.